This TCR beta chain derives from a study of blood T cell repertoires in COVID-19. The CDR3 consists of 14 residues. V lost 2 bases and J 5 bases, leaving 14 bases between the germline ends. Looked up from germline, CDR1 is SGHKS and CDR2 is YYEKEE (reference sequence). Clones were sequenced by immunoSEQ multiplex PCR, and TCRdb holds only the in-frame ones, with some missing. The sample has 450,000 or so clones; 89% are singletons. The chain uses TRBV5-5 and TRBJ2-7; the D gene is possibly TRBD1 (7 bases). This TCR derives from a man aged 18 to 29 with COVID-19, enrolled during active disease. Sequenced: peripheral blood. The chain's CDR3 is CASSFGGGRNEQYF. The CDR3 bases are TGTGCCAGCAGCTTCGGAGGGGGCCGCAACGAGCAGTACTTC.